These T cell receptor beta chains were read from a single sample in a study of shared clonotypes between healthy human individuals. Produced via immunoSEQ multiplex PCR; TCRdb's table is partial and in-frame only. The sample carries more than 2,000,000 clones, approximately 93% recorded once. The sample was naive CD4+ T cells from PBMCs. The origin of the receptors is a man aged 18 to 35 in good health. Some clones in this sample may be carry-over from other donors' samples. Each CDR3 is given with its conserved first and last residue. A D gene is named only where the DNA matches it firmly. Where a row states a size, it is once, few, many or the class of an expanded clone; other rows omit it.

clone_size	cdr3_length	v_call	j_call	d_call	cdr3_nt	cdr3_aa
-	15	TRBV5-4	TRBJ2-1	TRBD1	TGTGCCAGCAGCTTGGTGCAGGGGGTGACCGGTGAGCAGTTCTTC	CASSLVQGVTGEQFF
-	14	TRBV2	TRBJ2-2	-	TGTGCCAGCAGTACGGACGGAAACACCGGGGAGCTGTTTTTT	CASSTDGNTGELFF
once	15	TRBV5-4	TRBJ2-7	-	TGTGCCAGCAGCTTTGGTCAGGGATCTCCCTACGAGCAGTACTTC	CASSFGQGSPYEQYF
-	13	TRBV7-9	TRBJ1-2	-	TGTGCCAGCAGCCGGACGGGACTCTATGGCTACACCTTC	CASSRTGLYGYTF
-	14	TRBV2	TRBJ2-7	TRBD1	TGTGCCAGCAGCCTAACAGGGGGCTACAACGAGCAGTACTTC	CASSLTGGYNEQYF
-	12	TRBV5-1	TRBJ1-2	-	TGCGCCAGCAGCCCGGGAGGGGATGGCTACACCTTC	CASSPGGDGYTF
-	15	TRBV28	TRBJ1-1	-	TGTGCCAGCAGTCAACTCCTCGGGGCGCCCACTGAAGCTTTCTTT	CASSQLLGAPTEAFF
-	14	TRBV9	TRBJ1-1	-	TGTGCCAGCAGCGTAACAGGTGGGAACACTGAAGCTTTCTTT	CASSVTGGNTEAFF
-	15	TRBV5-5	TRBJ2-7	TRBD2	TGTGCCAGCAGCTCCCGACTAGCGGGGAACTACGAGCAGTACTTC	CASSSRLAGNYEQYF
-	16	TRBV7-3	TRBJ2-3	-	TGTGCCAGCAGCTTACTAGGTAGCGGCGCGGGAGATACGCAGTATTTT	CASSLLGSGAGDTQYF
-	16	TRBV27	TRBJ2-2	TRBD2	TGTGCCAGCAGTTACCGGACTAGCGGGGCCACCGGGGAGCTGTTTTTT	CASSYRTSGATGELFF
-	14	TRBV5-1	TRBJ2-7	-	TGCGCCAGCAGCCGATTGGCGCTAAGCGGCGAGCAGTACTTC	CASSRLALSGEQYF
-	15	TRBV28	TRBJ1-2	TRBD1	TGTGCCAGCAGTTGGGACAGGGAAGTTCTCTATGGCTACACCTTC	CASSWDREVLYGYTF
once	14	TRBV9	TRBJ2-5	-	TGTGCCAGCAGCGTTTGGGACAACCAAGAGACCCAGTACTTC	CASSVWDNQETQYF
-	15	TRBV6-5	TRBJ2-7	-	TGTGCCAGCAGTTACTCCTTGGACAGAGAATACGAGCAGTACTTC	CASSYSLDREYEQYF
-	14	TRBV19	TRBJ2-1	-	TGTGCCAGTAGTATAGATCCGCCCCGAGGAGAACAGTTCTTC	CASSIDPPRGEQFF
-	18	TRBV5-1	TRBJ1-3	TRBD1	TGCGCCAGCAGCTCCCGGGACAGGGGGCGTTTGGCTGGAAACACCATATATTTT	CASSSRDRGRLAGNTIYF
few	15	TRBV27	TRBJ2-2	-	TGTGCCAGCAGCGGCGGGCCTCCATATGCCGGGGAGCTGTTTTTT	CASSGGPPYAGELFF
-	15	TRBV27	TRBJ1-4	-	TGTGCCAGCAGTTTATTCAGTGGGCAGAATGAAAAACTGTTTTTT	CASSLFSGQNEKLFF
-	16	TRBV28	TRBJ2-1	TRBD1	TGTGCCAGCACCGTATCGGACAGGGGGCGCCCAGGTGAGCAGTTCTTC	CASTVSDRGRPGEQFF
once	13	TRBV28	TRBJ2-1	-	TGTGCCAGCATCACGGAGGTGGGGTTTGAGCAGTTCTTC	CASITEVGFEQFF
-	14	TRBV27	TRBJ1-2	TRBD1	TGTGCCAGCAGTGTGACAGGGTTCAGCTATGGCTACACCTTC	CASSVTGFSYGYTF
-	15	TRBV28	TRBJ2-1	TRBD1	TGTGCCAGCAGTTTCCTAGGGACAGGGGAGAATGAGCAGTTCTTC	CASSFLGTGENEQFF
-	15	TRBV6-6	TRBJ1-2	TRBD1	TGTGCCAGCGGACAGGTACTGGGAGCTAACTATGGCTACACCTTC	CASGQVLGANYGYTF
-	17	TRBV5-4	TRBJ1-1	TRBD1	TGTGCCAGCAGCCCGTCGGGGACAGGGAACAAAGGGACTGAAGCTTTCTTT	CASSPSGTGNKGTEAFF
once	16	TRBV9	TRBJ2-1	TRBD2	TGTGCCAGCAGCGCCTCCGGGACTAGCGGCTACAATGAGCAGTTCTTC	CASSASGTSGYNEQFF
-	17	TRBV4-1	TRBJ2-7	-	TGCGCCAGCAGCCGTACTTCGAGTGCCGACCCCCCCTACGAGCAGTACTTC	CASSRTSSADPPYEQYF
-	13	TRBV7-3	TRBJ2-3	-	TGTGCCAGCAGCTTATCTCACACAGATACGCAGTATTTT	CASSLSHTDTQYF
-	13	TRBV29-1	TRBJ1-1	-	TGCAGCGTTATGGAAGTTACAGGCACTGAAGCTTTCTTT	CSVMEVTGTEAFF
-	11	TRBV28	TRBJ2-5	-	TGTGCCAGCAGTACCCGAGGGACCCAGTACTTC	CASSTRGTQYF
-	15	TRBV7-8	TRBJ2-1	-	TGTGCCAGCAGCTCCAGTGTAGTATCCTACAATGAGCAGTTCTTC	CASSSSVVSYNEQFF
-	14	TRBV6-6	TRBJ2-7	-	TGTGCCAGCAGTTACTCGAAGGGGCCCTACGAGCAGTACTTC	CASSYSKGPYEQYF